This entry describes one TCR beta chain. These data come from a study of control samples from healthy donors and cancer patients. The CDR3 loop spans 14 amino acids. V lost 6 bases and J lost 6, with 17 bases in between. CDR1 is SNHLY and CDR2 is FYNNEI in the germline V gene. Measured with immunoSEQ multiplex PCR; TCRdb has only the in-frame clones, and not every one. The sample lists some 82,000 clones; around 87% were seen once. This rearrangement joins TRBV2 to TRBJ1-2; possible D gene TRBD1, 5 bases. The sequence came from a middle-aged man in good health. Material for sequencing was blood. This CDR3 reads CASSDLGEGNGYTF. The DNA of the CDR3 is TGTGCCAGCAGCGATCTAGGGGAGGGGAATGGCTACACCTTC.